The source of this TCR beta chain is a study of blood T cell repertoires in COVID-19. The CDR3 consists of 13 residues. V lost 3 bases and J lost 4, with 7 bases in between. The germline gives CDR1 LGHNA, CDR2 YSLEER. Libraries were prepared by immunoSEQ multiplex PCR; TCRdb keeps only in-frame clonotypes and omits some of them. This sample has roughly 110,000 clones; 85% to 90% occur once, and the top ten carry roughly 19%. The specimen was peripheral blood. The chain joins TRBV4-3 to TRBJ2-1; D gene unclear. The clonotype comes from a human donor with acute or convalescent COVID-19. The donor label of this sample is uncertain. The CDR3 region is CASSQGSYNEQFF. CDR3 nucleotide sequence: TGCGCCAGCAGCCAGGGCTCGTACAATGAGCAGTTCTTC.